The 20 T cell receptor beta chains given below trace back to one sample, sequenced in a study of blood T cells in healthy people across ages. Primers used in a second PCR of roughly 7 to 12 cycles were a sample-barcoded 5' primer and a J-beta primer mix. TCRdb fed the 5' RACE reads into MiXCR, producing one record per CDR3 protein. The sample records 1.2 million to 1.5 million distinct CDR3 sequences, 42% being singletons. Sequencing was carried out using blood. Receptor source: a woman aged 18-29 years in good health.

This clonotype was observed a few times. V is TRBV19 and J is TRBJ2-5; 10 bases agree with TRBD2. Germline CDR1 reads LNHDA; CDR2 reads SQIVND (reference sequence). This CDR3 is 16 amino acids long. V was clipped by 3 bases and J by 2 bases; unmatched bases: 6. The CDR3 reads CASSMIGLAVQETQYF. The CDR3 DNA sequence: TGTGCCAGTAGTATGATTGGACTAGCGGTTCAAGAGACCCAGTACTTC.

This clonotype was seen a handful of times. CDR3 sequence: CASSPRSAVDTQYF. The DNA of the CDR3 is TGTGCCAGCAGCCCCAGGAGTGCGGTAGATACGCAGTATTTT. The chain employs TRBV7-8 and TRBJ2-3; D is unclear. Germline V gene sequence: CDR1 SGHVS, CDR2 FQNEAQ. This CDR3 has 14 amino acids. V was trimmed by 5 bases and J by 5 bases, leaving 14 bases between them.

Many counts were recorded for this clonotype. The chain couples TRBV20-1 to TRBJ1-2, with TRBD1 matching 10 bases. The CDR3 sequence is 14 residues long. The germline CDR1 and CDR2 sequences are DFQATT and SNEGSKA (reference sequence). Trimming removed 1 base from V and 2 bases from J; junction bases left unmatched: 1. The CDR3 here is CSARGTGGNYGYTF. For the CDR3, the DNA is TGCAGTGCTAGAGGGACAGGGGGAAACTATGGCTACACCTTC.

V usage is TRBV10-3 and J usage is TRBJ2-1; 9 bases are shared with TRBD2. The CDR3 runs 16 residues. Unmatched junction bases numbered 6, after V lost 2 bases and J lost 4 bases. Germline V CDR1 and CDR2: ENHRY, SYGVKD. The CDR3 here is CAISETLAGRYNEQFF. The CDR3 DNA reads TGTGCCATCAGTGAGACGCTAGCGGGAAGGTACAATGAGCAGTTCTTC.

In this sample, this clonotype turned up a few times. J is TRBJ2-6 and V is TRBV9; D call uncertain. The CDR3 runs to 15 residues. Deletions cut 2 bases from V and 3 bases from J, with 9 bases between. In germline, CDR1 is SGDLS, CDR2 YYNGEE. The CDR3 coding sequence is TGTGCCAGCAGCGTTGACCTAGGTGGGGCCAACGTCCTGACTTTC. Its translation: CASSVDLGGANVLTF.

The CDR3 here is CSANRDRVHEQYF. The CDR3 DNA reads as TGCAGTGCTAACCGGGACAGGGTCCACGAGCAGTACTTC. V usage is TRBV20-1 and J usage is TRBJ2-7, with 9 nucleotides matching TRBD1. The CDR3 length is 13 residues. From germline, CDR1 is DFQATT and CDR2 SNEGSKA (reference sequence). V trimming: 4 bases; J trimming: 5 bases; junction bases outside the gene matches: 6.

This clonotype has only a few counts. The chain recombines TRBV6-1 with TRBJ2-1; 10 positions match TRBD2. Germline V gives CDR1 MNHNS, CDR2 SASEGT. Trimming took 4 bases from V and 8 from J; bases not matched to a gene: 11. CDR3 length: 16 amino acids. CDR3 region: CASSGGLAGVLDEQFF. The CDR3, as DNA: TGTGCCAGCAGTGGCGGGCTAGCGGGAGTATTGGATGAGCAGTTCTTC.

The chain recombines TRBV11-1 with TRBJ2-3; TRBD1 agrees at 8 bases. V lost 4 bases and J lost 1; bases outside the gene matches: 22. The CDR3 consists of 21 residues. In germline, CDR1 is SGHAT, CDR2 FQDESV (reference sequence). Here the CDR3 DNA reads TGTGCCAGCAGCTCTCTACTCCGGGACAGGTTCTCCCCGAAGGGCACAGATACGCAGTATTTT. It is translated as CASSSLLRDRFSPKGTDTQYF.

The CDR3 DNA reads as TGCGCCAGCAGCCAAGCGGGACTGGCTGGCAATGAGCAGTACTTC. Encoded protein: CASSQAGLAGNEQYF. V is TRBV4-1 and J is TRBJ2-4; D is perhaps TRBD2 (6 bases). Per the germline V gene, CDR1 is MGHRA and CDR2 is YSYEKL. The CDR3 has 15 residues. V shed 1 base and J shed 13 bases, with 20 bases lying between them.

This clonotype was counted a few times. V gene TRBV5-5 combines with J gene TRBJ1-5, with a tentative D call TRBD1 (5 bases). The CDR3 length is 16 residues. Germline CDR1 SGHKS, CDR2 YYEKEE (reference sequence). V was trimmed by 2 bases and J by 2 bases, leaving 14 bases between them. The CDR3 DNA is TGTGCCAGCAGCTTAGGGACCAGCCCCGGCAATCAGCCCCAGCATTTT. Translation: CASSLGTSPGNQPQHF.

V gene TRBV28 combines with J gene TRBJ1-6, with D maybe TRBD1 (5 bases). V shed 2 bases and J shed 11 bases, with 13 bases lying between them. CDR1 is MDHEN and CDR2 is SYDVKM in the germline V gene. The CDR3 has 14 amino acids. The CDR3, as DNA: TGTGCCAGCAGTTTAAGGGACCCCGGGGCACCCCTCCACTTT. This codes for CASSLRDPGAPLHF.

This chain uses TRBV6-5 with TRBJ1-2; 9 bases line up with TRBD1. The CDR3 runs 13 residues. The V gene's germline CDR1 is MNHEY and CDR2 SVGAGI. With 10 bases clipped from V and 6 bases from J, the junction kept 9 bases outside the gene matches. The CDR3 loop reads CATQQGAVHGYTF. The CDR3 DNA reads TGTGCCACCCAACAGGGGGCAGTTCATGGCTACACCTTC.

The V call is TRBV12-3 or TRBV12-4, the J call TRBJ2-2; weak D call: TRBD1 (6 bases). V gave up 8 bases and J gave up 6 bases, with 16 bases separating them. The CDR3 runs 14 residues. CDR3 nucleotide sequence: TGTGCCAGCTCCGTAACAGGGTTAGCCGGGGAGCTGTTTTTT. Translation: CASSVTGLAGELFF.

Notes on this clonotype: This sequence may be a read error, since a much larger clone differs from it by one base. The chain is built from TRBV2 and TRBJ2-5; possible D gene TRBD2, 6 bases. V was pared by 7 bases and J by 11 bases, with 20 bases between. Germline V gives CDR1 SNHLY, CDR2 FYNNEI. The CDR3 totals 13 residues. The CDR3 sequence is CASKEGRNNEQYF. CDR3 in DNA: TGTGCCAGCAAGGAGGGCCGAAACAATGAGCAGTACTTC.

V gene TRBV10-3 combines with J gene TRBJ2-3, with TRBD1 as a possible D gene (6 bases). The germline V gene has CDR1 ENHRY and CDR2 SYGVKD. Trimming shortened V by 4 bases and J by 2 bases, and 7 bases separated the two germline ends. The CDR3 runs to 13 residues. CDR3 nucleotides: TGTGCCATCAGTGGGGACACCACAGATACGCAGTATTTT. It translates to CAISGDTTDTQYF.

The rearrangement uses TRBV7-2 and TRBJ2-1, with TRBD2 matching 9 bases. V lost 5 bases and J lost 1; bases outside the gene matches: 9. CDR3 length: 17 amino acids. Germline values: CDR1 SGHTA, CDR2 FQGNSA. Here the CDR3 DNA reads TGTGCCAGCAGCCCCGGGTGGCGGGGGGGATCCTACAATGAGCAGTTCTTC. Residues: CASSPGWRGGSYNEQFF.

This clonotype has a handful of counts. The rearrangement uses TRBV10-3 and TRBJ1-6; D gene ambiguous. With 2 bases removed from V and 0 bases from J, the gap between germline ends came to 8 bases. This CDR3 has 16 amino acids. Germline V lookup: CDR1 ENHRY, CDR2 SYGVKD. The CDR3 DNA reads TGTGCCATCAGTGAGGAGTCTCCCTCCTATAATTCACCCCTCCACTTT. It encodes CAISEESPSYNSPLHF.

The chain links TRBV11-2 to TRBJ1-3; TRBD1 is a possible D gene (5 bases). The germline gives CDR1 SGHAT, CDR2 FQNNGV. V lost 5 bases, J lost 5 bases, and 10 bases lay in between. This CDR3 has 13 residues. In nucleotides, the CDR3 is TGTGCCAGCAGCGTAGGGACCCGAAACACCATATATTTT. Translating gives CASSVGTRNTIYF. Looking up the rest from reference TRBV11-2 and TRBJ1-3 gives the full variable domain: EAGVAQSPRYKIIEKRQSVAFWCNPISGHATLYWYQQILGQGPKLLIQFQNNGVVDDSQLPKDRFSAERLKGVDSTLKIQPAKLEDSAVYLCASSVGTRNTIYFGEGSWLTVV.

This clonotype was recorded a few times. The rearrangement links TRBV12-3 or TRBV12-4 to TRBJ2-3, with 8 bases aligning to TRBD2. The CDR3 has 16 residues. V was pared by 4 bases and J by 5 bases, with 11 bases of the junction left unmatched. The CDR3 is CASSSWGLVGVDTQYF. The CDR3 bases are TGTGCCAGCAGTTCCTGGGGACTAGTGGGTGTAGATACGCAGTATTTT.

This chain links TRBV29-1 with TRBJ2-3; D not certain. Germline V gene sequence: CDR1 SQVTM, CDR2 ANQGSEA. The CDR3 is 13 residues long. The germline V and J ends were trimmed by 5 bases and 4 bases, with 13 bases remaining between them. The CDR3 nucleotides read TGCAGCGTTCAAGGATCTCCATCAGATACGCAGTATTTT. This translates into CSVQGSPSDTQYF.